These 27 T cell receptor beta chains share one sample of origin, sequenced in a study of cytomegalovirus exposure and HLA in healthy donors. The PCR used 60 Vbeta and 13 Jbeta primers. Here immunoSEQ multiplex PCR was the method, and the copy in TCRdb shows in-frame clones only, minus some. The sample carries 130,000 to 150,000 clones, approximately 83% recorded once. Sequenced sample: PBMCs. These receptors were obtained from a woman in her 40s in good health and CMV-seronegative.

V is TRBV7-9 and J is TRBJ1-2; a weak D match, TRBD1 (6 bases). With 3 bases removed from V and 0 bases from J, the gap between germline ends came to 14 bases. CDR3 size: 16 residues. In germline, CDR1 is SEHNR, CDR2 FQNEAQ (reference sequence). CDR3 sequence reads: CASSFILGASNYGYTF. Here the CDR3 DNA reads TGTGCCAGCAGCTTTATTCTGGGGGCCTCTAACTATGGCTACACCTTC.

This CDR3 is CASSSHSGVGAFF. The CDR3 nucleotides are TGTGCCAGCAGCAGCCATTCGGGGGTTGGAGCTTTCTTT. The chain uses TRBV7-9 and TRBJ1-1; tentatively, D is TRBD1 (5 bases). CDR1 is SEHNR and CDR2 is FQNEAQ in the germline V gene (reference sequence). This CDR3 contains 13 residues. Trimming stripped 5 bases from V and 10 bases from J, with 17 bases between.

A few counts support this clone. This sequence joins TRBV19 and TRBJ2-6; perhaps TRBD2 as D (5 bases). In germline, CDR1 is LNHDA, CDR2 SQIVND (reference sequence). The V end lost 4 bases, the J end lost 3 bases, and 7 bases lay between the germline ends. The CDR3 loop spans 14 amino acids. CDR3 region: CASSKGSGANVLTF. CDR3 nucleotide sequence: TGTGCCAGTAGTAAAGGGAGTGGGGCCAACGTCCTGACTTTC.

The chain combines TRBV30 with TRBJ2-5; D perhaps matches TRBD1 (6 bases). Deletions cut 0 bases from V and 4 bases from J, with 9 bases between. CDR3 size: 13 residues. CDR1 is GTSNPN, CDR2 SVGIG, per germline (reference sequence). For the CDR3, the DNA is TGTGCCTGGAGTGTAGGGGGTGGAGAGACCCAGTACTTC. It specifies CAWSVGGGETQYF.

This clone was picked up one time. V gene TRBV21-1 combines with J gene TRBJ2-5; the table's D call TRBD1 went unverified against the DNA. TRBV21-1 is labeled a pseudogene. The CDR3 runs to 13 residues. DNA of the CDR3: TGTGCCAGCAGCTCCTGGACAGAAGAGACCCAGTACTTC. Translation gives CASSSWTEETQYF.

The chain has TRBV11-2 and TRBJ2-3; D unclear. The V gene lost 3 bases and the J gene lost 0 bases, with 4 bases spanning the gap. CDR1 and CDR2 (germline): SGHAT, FQNNGV. The CDR3 runs 13 residues. CDR3 residues: CASSFGSTDTQYF. The CDR3 nucleotides read TGTGCCAGCAGCTTCGGTAGCACAGATACGCAGTATTTT.

This chain links TRBV5-6 with TRBJ1-4; the D gene is possibly TRBD1 (6 bases). This CDR3 region has 15 residues. The germline V and J ends were trimmed by 4 bases and 8 bases, with 18 bases remaining between them. Germline-derived CDR1 and CDR2 are SGHDT and YYEEEE. CDR3 residues: CASSPTRGGMEKLFF. As DNA, the CDR3 is TGTGCCAGCAGCCCCACCCGAGGGGGAATGGAAAAACTGTTTTTT.

This clone turned up a few times. V and J are TRBV6-1 and TRBJ2-3; TRBD2 aligns across 9 bases. In germline, CDR1 is MNHNS, CDR2 SASEGT. V lost 9 bases to trimming and J lost 2 bases; unmatched junction nucleotides: 3. The CDR3 has 13 amino acids. CDR3: CASQRGVTDTQYF. CDR3 bases: TGTGCCAGTCAGCGGGGGGTCACAGATACGCAGTATTTT.

The V gene is TRBV7-7, the J gene TRBJ2-3, with D perhaps matching TRBD2 (5 bases). This CDR3 has 13 amino acids. Trimming shortened V by 6 bases and J by 6 bases, and 13 bases separated the two germline ends. Germline-derived CDR1 and CDR2 are SSHAT and FNYEAQ (reference sequence). The CDR3 loop reads CASRRTPTDTQYF. The CDR3 nucleotides read TGTGCCAGCAGACGGACTCCTACGGATACGCAGTATTTT.

The chain uses TRBV7-8 and TRBJ1-5, with 8 bases that match TRBD1. The CDR3 is made up of 13 amino acids. With V trimmed by 6 bases and J by 5 bases, 3 bases remained unmatched. CDR1 SGHVS and CDR2 FQNEAQ come from the germline V gene. The CDR3 protein is CASSSTGDQPQHF. The CDR3 DNA reads as TGTGCCAGCAGTTCGACAGGGGATCAGCCCCAGCATTTT.

V usage is TRBV11-2 and J usage is TRBJ2-7; 8 bases agree with TRBD1. Trimming removed 2 bases from V and 2 bases from J; junction bases left unmatched: 17. Germline loops: CDR1 SGHAT, CDR2 FQNNGV. CDR3 length: 19 amino acids. CDR3 in amino acids: CASSLKPKGQATVPYEQYF. CDR3 in DNA: TGTGCCAGCAGCTTAAAGCCCAAGGGACAGGCGACAGTCCCCTACGAGCAGTACTTC. The full variable domain, with the rest looked up from reference TRBV11-2 and TRBJ2-7, is EAGVAQSPRYKIIEKRQSVAFWCNPISGHATLYWYQQILGQGPKLLIQFQNNGVVDDSQLPKDRFSAERLKGVDSTLKIQPAKLEDSAVYLCASSLKPKGQATVPYEQYFGPGTRLTVT.

A few counts support this clone. The V and J genes are TRBV5-6 and TRBJ2-7; 9 positions match TRBD1. The germline gives CDR1 SGHDT, CDR2 YYEEEE. Losses at the gene ends were 0 bases for V and 5 bases for J; bases not matched to a gene: 0. This CDR3 comprises 13 residues. The chain's CDR3 is CASSLDRGHEQYF. The CDR3 bases are TGTGCCAGCAGCTTGGACAGGGGGCACGAGCAGTACTTC.

The gene calls are TRBV15 and TRBJ2-5, with a tentative D call TRBD2 (6 bases). Per the germline V gene, CDR1 is LNHNV and CDR2 is YYDKDF (reference sequence). CDR3 length equals 16 residues. V was shortened by 1 base and J by 2 bases, with 14 bases between the two germline ends. CDR3 DNA: TGTGCCACCAGCAGAGTACCTCCAGGGAGGCAAGAGACCCAGTACTTC. Translated: CATSRVPPGRQETQYF.

This clone was seen only a few times. This chain links TRBV19 with TRBJ1-2; 8 nucleotides agree with TRBD1. In germline, CDR1 is LNHDA, CDR2 SQIVND (reference sequence). The CDR3 consists of 14 residues. Trimming at V came to 5 bases and at J to 2 bases, leaving 4 bases not matched to a gene. CDR3 DNA sequence: TGTGCCAGTAGTGCCCAGGGGGCCAACTATGGCTACACCTTC. This encodes CASSAQGANYGYTF.

The CDR3 coding sequence is TGTGCCAGCAGCTTACTCGGACAGGGAAACACTGAAGCTTTCTTT. Its translation: CASSLLGQGNTEAFF. The chain recombines TRBV7-9 with TRBJ1-1; 8 bases line up with TRBD1. From germline, CDR1 is SEHNR and CDR2 FQNEAQ (reference sequence). The CDR3 has 15 amino acids. V lost 2 bases and J lost 2; bases outside the gene matches: 4.

This chain links TRBV4-1 with TRBJ2-2; D is perhaps TRBD1 (6 bases). The CDR3 is 16 amino acids. The V gene's germline CDR1 is MGHRA and CDR2 YSYEKL. V shed 4 bases and J shed 5 bases, with 17 bases lying between them. As DNA, the CDR3 is TGCGCCAGCAGCCGGAATCCAGGGCAGGGGACCGGGGAGCTGTTTTTT. It encodes CASSRNPGQGTGELFF.

CDR3 in DNA: TGTGCCAGCTCACCACCGAAGGGGGCCGTAACGGAGACCCAGTACTTC. Amino acids: CASSPPKGAVTETQYF. This rearrangement joins TRBV18 to TRBJ2-5; 7 nucleotides align to TRBD1. The CDR3 consists of 16 residues. V dropped 0 bases and J dropped 5; count of bases not matched to a gene: 9. CDR1 and CDR2 from the germline V gene are KGHSH and LQKENI.

V is TRBV2 and J is TRBJ1-1, with D hard to call. The germline V gene encodes CDR1 SNHLY and CDR2 FYNNEI. CDR3 length equals 13 residues. The ends were cut back, 2 bases at V and 3 bases at J, with 7 bases in the middle. The CDR3 spells CASSEQYDTEAFF. The CDR3 DNA sequence: TGTGCCAGCAGTGAACAGTATGACACTGAAGCTTTCTTT. The variable domain in full, completed from reference TRBV2 and TRBJ1-1, reads EPEVTQTPSHQVTQMGQEVILRCVPISNHLYFYWYRQILGQKVEFLVSFYNNEISEKSEIFDDQFSVERPDGSNFTLKIRSTKLEDSAMYFCASSEQYDTEAFFGQGTRLTVV.

The V call is TRBV28, the J call TRBJ1-2; TRBD1 might be the D (6 bases). V shed 4 bases and J shed 4 bases, with 22 bases lying between them. CDR3 length: 17 residues. Germline-derived CDR1 and CDR2 are MDHEN and SYDVKM. DNA for the CDR3: TGTGCCAGCAGTTCCCGGACAGAATGGGGCTACCTCTATGGCTACACCTTC. As protein: CASSSRTEWGYLYGYTF.

This chain connects TRBV15 to TRBJ2-5, with 7 bases matching TRBD2. The trim removed 0 bases at V and 13 bases at J, leaving 5 bases unmatched. Germline V gene data show CDR1 as LNHNV and CDR2 as YYDKDF (reference sequence). The CDR3 covers 12 residues. The CDR3 region has the DNA TGTGCCACCAGCAGAGATCATGGGGGGGGGTACTTC. It yields the protein CATSRDHGGGYF.

The chain has TRBV11-2 and TRBJ1-6; unclear D gene. The CDR3 sequence is 14 residues long. The ends were cut back, 5 bases at V and 3 bases at J, with 8 bases in the middle. Per the germline V gene, CDR1 is SGHAT and CDR2 is FQNNGV. CDR3 loop: CASSAGFYNSPLHF. The CDR3 region has the DNA TGTGCCAGCAGCGCGGGGTTCTATAATTCACCCCTCCACTTT.

Only a few counts were recorded for this clone. The rearrangement links TRBV4-1 to TRBJ1-2; D may be TRBD1 (5 bases). The germline V gene has CDR1 MGHRA and CDR2 YSYEKL. This CDR3 comprises 13 residues. Trimming removed 4 bases from V and 0 bases from J, with 6 bases in between. The CDR3 coding sequence is TGCGCCAGCAGCCCCAGGGCTAACTATGGCTACACCTTC. This sequence encodes CASSPRANYGYTF.

For the CDR3, the DNA is TGTGCCTGGAGTGTAGGAGGGGGCGTCAACTATGGCTACACCTTC. It is translated as CAWSVGGGVNYGYTF. The chain uses TRBV30 and TRBJ1-2, with 7 nucleotides matching TRBD1. Germline V CDR1 and CDR2: GTSNPN, SVGIG (reference sequence). The trim removed 0 bases at V and 2 bases at J, leaving 6 bases unmatched. This CDR3 contains 15 residues.

The V call is TRBV2, the J call TRBJ2-3; 14 bases are shared with TRBD2. The germline CDR1 and CDR2 sequences are SNHLY and FYNNEI. The CDR3 is 16 amino acids. V shed 9 bases, J shed 1 base, and the junction held 6 bases outside the gene matches. The CDR3 bases are TGTGCCAGTGCGGGACTAGCGGGAGTTCGCACAGATACGCAGTATTTT. Amino acids: CASAGLAGVRTDTQYF. Together with reference TRBV2 and TRBJ2-3, the CDR3 gives the full variable domain: EPEVTQTPSHQVTQMGQEVILRCVPISNHLYFYWYRQILGQKVEFLVSFYNNEISEKSEIFDDQFSVERPDGSNFTLKIRSTKLEDSAMYFCASAGLAGVRTDTQYFGPGTRLTVL.

The V and J genes are TRBV19 and TRBJ1-3, with D perhaps matching TRBD1 (5 bases). V was clipped by 3 bases and J by 4 bases, with 16 bases between them. The CDR3 runs to 16 residues. The germline V gene has CDR1 LNHDA and CDR2 SQIVND (reference sequence). The CDR3 sequence is CASSIFWGGEGNTIYF. CDR3 DNA sequence: TGTGCCAGTAGTATCTTTTGGGGCGGTGAAGGAAACACCATATATTTT.

The chain carries TRBV7-9 and TRBJ2-5; D remains unclear. Near its end, the DNA agrees better with TRBJ2-7, so the J call may be wrong. From germline, CDR1 is SEHNR and CDR2 FQNEAQ (reference sequence). This CDR3 region has 17 residues. The CDR3 coding sequence is TGTGCCAGCAGCTTAGGAAATGCGGCCCGTGGCTCCTACGAGCAGTACTTC. It codes for CASSLGNAARGSYEQYF.

The rearrangement joins TRBV7-7 to TRBJ2-1; the match to TRBD1 covers 8 bases. Germline-derived CDR1 and CDR2 are SSHAT and FNYEAQ (reference sequence). The CDR3 has 13 amino acids. V was pared by 6 bases and J by 6 bases, with 4 bases of the junction left unmatched. This CDR3 is CASSSTGVNEQFF. DNA of the CDR3: TGTGCCAGCAGTTCGACAGGGGTCAATGAGCAGTTCTTC. The full variable domain, completed using reference TRBV7-7 and TRBJ2-1, is GAGVSQSPRYKVTKRGQDVTLRCDPISSHATLYWYQQALGQGPEFLTYFNYEAQPDKSGLPSDRFSAERPEGSISTLTIQRTEQRDSAMYRCASSSTGVNEQFFGPGTRLTVL.